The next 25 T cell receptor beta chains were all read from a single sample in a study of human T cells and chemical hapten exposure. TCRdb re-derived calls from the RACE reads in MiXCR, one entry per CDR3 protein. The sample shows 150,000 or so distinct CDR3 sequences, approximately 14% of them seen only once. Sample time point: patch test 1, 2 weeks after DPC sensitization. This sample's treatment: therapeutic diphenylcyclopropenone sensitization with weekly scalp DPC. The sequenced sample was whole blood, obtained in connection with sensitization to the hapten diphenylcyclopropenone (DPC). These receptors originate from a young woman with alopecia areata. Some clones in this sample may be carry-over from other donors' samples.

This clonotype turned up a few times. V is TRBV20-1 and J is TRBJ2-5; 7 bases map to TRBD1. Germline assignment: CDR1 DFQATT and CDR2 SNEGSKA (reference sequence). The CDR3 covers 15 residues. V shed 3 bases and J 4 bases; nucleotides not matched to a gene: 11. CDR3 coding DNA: TGCAGTGCTAGCGACGCCGGCAGGGGGACAGAGACCCAGTACTTC. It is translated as CSASDAGRGTETQYF.

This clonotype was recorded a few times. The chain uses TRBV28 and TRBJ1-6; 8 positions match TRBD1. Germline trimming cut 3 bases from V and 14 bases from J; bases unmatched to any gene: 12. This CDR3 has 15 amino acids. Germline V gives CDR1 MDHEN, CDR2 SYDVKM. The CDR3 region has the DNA TGTGCCAGCAGTTTGTTAATGGACAGGGTATCAACCCTCCACTTT. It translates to CASSLLMDRVSTLHF.

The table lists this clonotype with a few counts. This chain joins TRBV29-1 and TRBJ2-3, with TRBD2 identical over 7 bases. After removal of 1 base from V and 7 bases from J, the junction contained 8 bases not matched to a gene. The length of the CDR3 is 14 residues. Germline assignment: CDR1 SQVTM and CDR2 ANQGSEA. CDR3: CSVEVGGRGNTQYF. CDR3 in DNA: TGCAGCGTTGAAGTTGGCGGGAGAGGAAATACGCAGTATTTT.

The CDR3 nucleotides read TGTGCCAGCAGTCCCTCGCTCCTCGGTACGCAGTATTTT. Amino acid sequence: CASSPSLLGTQYF. V gene TRBV28 combines with J gene TRBJ2-3, with D uncertain. Trimming shortened V by 5 bases and J by 8 bases, and 14 bases separated the two germline ends. Germline loops: CDR1 MDHEN, CDR2 SYDVKM. The CDR3 consists of 13 residues.

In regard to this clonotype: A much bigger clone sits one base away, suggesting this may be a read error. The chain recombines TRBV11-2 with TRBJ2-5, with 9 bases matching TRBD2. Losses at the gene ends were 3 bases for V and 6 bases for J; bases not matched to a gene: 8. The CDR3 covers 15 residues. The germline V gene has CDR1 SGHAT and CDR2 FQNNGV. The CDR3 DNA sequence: TGTGCCAGCAGCTTCCTAGCGGGATTACAAAAGACCCAGTACTTC. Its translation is CASSFLAGLQKTQYF.

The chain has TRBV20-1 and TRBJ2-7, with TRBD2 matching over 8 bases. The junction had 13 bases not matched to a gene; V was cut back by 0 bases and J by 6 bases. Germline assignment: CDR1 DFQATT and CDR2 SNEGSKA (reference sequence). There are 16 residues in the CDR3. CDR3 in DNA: TGCAGTGCTAGAGATTTCCGGGGCGGGAGGATCGTCGAGCAGTACTTC. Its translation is CSARDFRGGRIVEQYF.

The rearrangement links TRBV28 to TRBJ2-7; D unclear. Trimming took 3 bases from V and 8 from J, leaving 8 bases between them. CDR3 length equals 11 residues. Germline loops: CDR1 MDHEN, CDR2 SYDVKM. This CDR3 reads CASSLNHKQYF. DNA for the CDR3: TGTGCCAGCAGTTTGAACCACAAGCAGTACTTC.

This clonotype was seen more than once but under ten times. CDR3 sequence: CASSPKGGGGETQYF. CDR3 nucleotides: TGTGCCAGCAGCCCTAAGGGGGGAGGAGGAGAGACCCAGTACTTC. This chain uses TRBV4-2 with TRBJ2-5; possibly TRBD1 or TRBD2 for D (6 bases each). The CDR3 consists of 15 residues. The V gene lost 4 bases and the J gene lost 4 bases, with 16 bases spanning the gap. CDR1 and CDR2 from the germline V gene are LGHNA and YNFKEQ.

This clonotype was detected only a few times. The CDR3 sequence: CASSRDGMWDKNIQYF. Written as DNA, the CDR3 is TGTGCCAGCAGCCGGGATGGAATGTGGGATAAAAACATTCAGTACTTC. This chain links TRBV28 with TRBJ2-4; possibly TRBD2 for D (5 bases). The length of the CDR3 is 16 residues. The ends were cut back, 6 bases at V and 4 bases at J, with 19 bases in the middle. Germline CDR1 reads MDHEN; CDR2 reads SYDVKM.

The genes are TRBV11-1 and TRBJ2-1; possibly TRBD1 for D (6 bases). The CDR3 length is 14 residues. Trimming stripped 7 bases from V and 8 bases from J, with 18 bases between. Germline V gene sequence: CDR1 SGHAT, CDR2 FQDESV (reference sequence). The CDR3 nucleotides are TGTGCCAGCAACCCGTCAACAGGGTCTGATGAGCAGTTCTTC. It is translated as CASNPSTGSDEQFF.

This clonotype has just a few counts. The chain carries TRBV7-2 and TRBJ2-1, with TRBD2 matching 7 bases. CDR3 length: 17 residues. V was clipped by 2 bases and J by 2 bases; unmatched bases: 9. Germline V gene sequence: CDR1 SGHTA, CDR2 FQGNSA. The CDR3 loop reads CASSLSRAGVTYNEQFF. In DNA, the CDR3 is TGTGCCAGCAGCTTAAGTAGGGCGGGAGTTACCTACAATGAGCAGTTCTTC.

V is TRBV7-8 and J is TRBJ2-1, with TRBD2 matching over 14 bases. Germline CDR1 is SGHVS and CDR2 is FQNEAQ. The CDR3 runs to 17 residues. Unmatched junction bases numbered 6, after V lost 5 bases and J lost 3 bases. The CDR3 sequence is CASSLGLAGGGYNEQFF. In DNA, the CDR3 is TGTGCCAGCAGCCTAGGACTAGCGGGAGGCGGCTACAATGAGCAGTTCTTC.

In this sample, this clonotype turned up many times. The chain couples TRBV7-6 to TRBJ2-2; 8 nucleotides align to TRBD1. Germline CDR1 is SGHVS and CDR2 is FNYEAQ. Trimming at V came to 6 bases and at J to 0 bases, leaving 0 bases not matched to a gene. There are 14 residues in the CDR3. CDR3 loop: CASRQGANTGELFF. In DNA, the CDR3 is TGTGCCAGCAGACAGGGGGCGAACACCGGGGAGCTGTTTTTT.

The CDR3, as DNA: TGCGCCAGCAGCTTGGAGGGGGTACCGAAACAGCCCCAGCATTTT. Translation gives CASSLEGVPKQPQHF. The chain couples TRBV5-1 to TRBJ1-5, with a possible D match to TRBD1 (6 bases). CDR1 and CDR2 (germline): SGHRS, YFSETQ. V was shortened by 0 bases and J by 7 bases, with 14 bases between the two germline ends. The CDR3 is made up of 15 amino acids.

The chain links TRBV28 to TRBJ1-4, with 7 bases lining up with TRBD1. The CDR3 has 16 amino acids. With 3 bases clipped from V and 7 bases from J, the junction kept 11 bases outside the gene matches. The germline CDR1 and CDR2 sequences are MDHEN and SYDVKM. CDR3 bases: TGTGCCAGCAGTTTCCATGGGACAGCAGGTTCTGAAAAACTGTTTTTT. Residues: CASSFHGTAGSEKLFF.

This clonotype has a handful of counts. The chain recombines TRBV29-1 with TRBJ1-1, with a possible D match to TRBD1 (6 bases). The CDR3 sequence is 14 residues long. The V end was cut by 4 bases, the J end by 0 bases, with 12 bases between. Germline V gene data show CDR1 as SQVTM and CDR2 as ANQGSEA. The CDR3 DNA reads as TGCAGCGTTGGCAGGGGCGCCCTGAACACTGAAGCTTTCTTT. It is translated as CSVGRGALNTEAFF.

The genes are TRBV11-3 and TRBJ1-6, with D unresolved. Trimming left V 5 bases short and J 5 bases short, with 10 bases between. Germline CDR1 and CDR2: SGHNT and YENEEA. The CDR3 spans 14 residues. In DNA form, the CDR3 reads TGTGCCAGCAGCACCTTATTCCATAATTCACCCCTCCACTTT. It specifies CASSTLFHNSPLHF.

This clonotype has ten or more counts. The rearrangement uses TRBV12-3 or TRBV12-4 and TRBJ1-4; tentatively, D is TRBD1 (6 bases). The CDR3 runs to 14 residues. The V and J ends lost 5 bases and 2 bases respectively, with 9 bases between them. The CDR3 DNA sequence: TGTGCCAGCAGTAAGGGGGGCACTAATGAAAAACTGTTTTTT. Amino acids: CASSKGGTNEKLFF.

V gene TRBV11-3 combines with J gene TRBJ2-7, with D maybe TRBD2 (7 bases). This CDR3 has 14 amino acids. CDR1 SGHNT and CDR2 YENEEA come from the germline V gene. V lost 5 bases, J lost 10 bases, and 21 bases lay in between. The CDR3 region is CASSPALGEGGQYF. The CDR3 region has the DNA TGTGCCAGCAGCCCAGCCCTGGGGGAGGGGGGTCAGTACTTC.

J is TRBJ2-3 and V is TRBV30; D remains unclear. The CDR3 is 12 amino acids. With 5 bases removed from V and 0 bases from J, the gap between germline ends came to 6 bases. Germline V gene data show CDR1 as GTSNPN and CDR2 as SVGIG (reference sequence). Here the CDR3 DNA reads TGTGCCTGGTCAAAAAGCACAGATACGCAGTATTTT. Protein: CAWSKSTDTQYF.

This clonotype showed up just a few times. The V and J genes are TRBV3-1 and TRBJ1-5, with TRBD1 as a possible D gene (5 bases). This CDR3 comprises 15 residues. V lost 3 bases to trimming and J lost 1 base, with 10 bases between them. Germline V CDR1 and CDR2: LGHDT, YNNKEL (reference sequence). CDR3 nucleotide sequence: TGTGCCAGCAGCCAGGGGGGTTTGAGCAATCAGCCCCAGCATTTT. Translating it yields CASSQGGLSNQPQHF.

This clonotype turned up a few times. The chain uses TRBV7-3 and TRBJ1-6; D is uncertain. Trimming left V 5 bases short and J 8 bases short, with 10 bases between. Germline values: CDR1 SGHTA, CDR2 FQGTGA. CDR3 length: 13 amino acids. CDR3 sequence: CASSLDTDSPLHF. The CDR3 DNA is TGTGCCAGCAGCCTTGACACGGATTCACCCCTCCACTTT.

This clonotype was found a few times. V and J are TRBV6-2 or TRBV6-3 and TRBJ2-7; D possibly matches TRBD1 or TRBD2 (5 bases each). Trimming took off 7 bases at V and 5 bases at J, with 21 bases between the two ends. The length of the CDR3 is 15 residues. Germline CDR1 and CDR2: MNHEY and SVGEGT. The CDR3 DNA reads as TGTGCCAGCACCTCTCCCAGGGACGTTCTCCACGAGCAGTACTTC. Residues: CASTSPRDVLHEQYF.

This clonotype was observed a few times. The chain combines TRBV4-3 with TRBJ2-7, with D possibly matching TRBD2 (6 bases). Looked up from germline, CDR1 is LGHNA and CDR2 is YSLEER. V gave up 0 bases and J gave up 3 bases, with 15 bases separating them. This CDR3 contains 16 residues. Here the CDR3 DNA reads TGCGCCAGCAGCCAAGATTTGGCGGGGAGAGGCTACGAGCAGTACTTC. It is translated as CASSQDLAGRGYEQYF.

CDR3 DNA: TGTGCCAGCAGGGGAACTAGCGGGAGCCGCAATGAGCAGTTCTTC. As protein: CASRGTSGSRNEQFF. The chain joins TRBV7-2 to TRBJ2-1; the match to TRBD2 covers 11 bases. With V trimmed by 6 bases and J by 6 bases, 7 bases remained unmatched. Looked up from germline, CDR1 is SGHTA and CDR2 is FQGNSA. The length of the CDR3 is 15 residues.